These T cell receptor beta chains were read from a single sample in a study of blood T cell repertoires in COVID-19. Generated by immunoSEQ multiplex PCR, the TCRdb table keeps only in-frame clones and is missing some. The sample lists about 120,000 clones; less than 90% were seen once. Sequencing was carried out using peripheral blood. The origin of the receptors is a man at least 80 years old with acute or convalescent COVID-19. CDR3s include the opening cysteine and the closing phenylalanine or tryptophan. Fields, in order: J gene, V gene, D gene, CDR3 protein, CDR3 DNA. A D gene is named only where the DNA matches it firmly.

j_call: TRBJ1-1
v_call: TRBV19
d_call: NA
cdr3_aa: CASSIGTPGNTEAFF
cdr3_nt: TGTGCCAGTAGTATAGGCACCCCAGGGAACACTGAAGCTTTCTTT

j_call: TRBJ2-7
v_call: TRBV11-2
d_call: NA
cdr3_aa: CASSLLYGSYEQYF
cdr3_nt: TGTGCCAGCAGCTTATTATACGGCTCCTACGAGCAGTACTTC

j_call: TRBJ1-2
v_call: TRBV7-2
d_call: NA
cdr3_aa: CASGSGTHNYGYTF
cdr3_nt: TGTGCCAGCGGGTCGGGGACTCATAACTATGGCTACACCTTC

j_call: TRBJ2-5
v_call: TRBV10-3
d_call: NA
cdr3_aa: CATLGGEETQYF
cdr3_nt: TGTGCCACCCTAGGGGGGGAAGAGACCCAGTACTTC

j_call: TRBJ1-4
v_call: TRBV5-5
d_call: TRBD1
cdr3_aa: CASSPQGAVNEKLFF
cdr3_nt: TGTGCCAGCAGCCCGCAGGGGGCGGTTAATGAAAAACTGTTTTTT

j_call: TRBJ1-3
v_call: TRBV5-4
d_call: NA
cdr3_aa: CASSSSGGGNTIYF
cdr3_nt: TGTGCCAGCAGCTCCTCGGGAGGTGGAAACACCATATATTTT

j_call: TRBJ2-3
v_call: TRBV27
d_call: NA
cdr3_aa: CASSLRVTDTQYF
cdr3_nt: TGTGCCAGCAGTCTCAGGGTCACAGATACGCAGTATTTT

j_call: TRBJ1-1
v_call: TRBV9
d_call: NA
cdr3_aa: CASSLLDSVNTEAFF
cdr3_nt: TGTGCCAGCAGCCTTCTCGACAGCGTGAACACTGAAGCTTTCTTT

j_call: TRBJ1-1
v_call: TRBV19
d_call: NA
cdr3_aa: CASKVQGGAFF
cdr3_nt: TGTGCCAGTAAGGTGCAAGGCGGGGCTTTCTTT

j_call: TRBJ1-1
v_call: TRBV19
d_call: TRBD1
cdr3_aa: CASSMKGTGVNTEAFF
cdr3_nt: TGTGCCAGTAGTATGAAGGGGACAGGGGTGAACACTGAAGCTTTCTTT